Sequencing of this TCR beta chain was carried out in a study of cytomegalovirus exposure and HLA in healthy donors. Study at large: A later analysis reported the same platform for the roughly 120 validation repertoires and the 666 first-cohort repertoires. Notes on the study in general: Both high specificity and high sensitivity reportedly marked the classifier's diagnosis of cytomegalovirus status. In the approximately 120 validation repertoires, a later analysis found that first-cohort TCR clusters tended to co-occur. A few CMV-associated chains proved CMV antigen-specific in vitro.

The assay was immunoSEQ multiplex PCR, and TCRdb's table has in-frame clones only and misses some. The sample holds about 150,000 clones, more than 85% seen once. This CDR3 comprises 16 residues. Per germline, CDR1 LNHDA and CDR2 SQIVND (reference sequence). Trimming removed 3 bases from V and 6 bases from J; junction bases left unmatched: 11. A remark on this clone: No antigen is known for it.

V is TRBV19 and J is TRBJ2-7, with 10 bases matching TRBD1. The receptor was derived from a man in his late teens or twenties in good health and CMV-seronegative. Sequenced input: PBMCs. As DNA, the CDR3 is TGTGCCAGTAGTATTAGGGTCGGGACAGGGGAGTCCGAGCAGTACTTC. Residues: CASSIRVGTGESEQYF. The entire variable domain, with the rest obtained from reference TRBV19 and TRBJ2-7, is as follows: DGGITQSPKYLFRKEGQNVTLSCEQNLNHDAMYWYRQDPGQGLRLIYYSQIVNDFQKGDIAEGYSVSREKKESFPLTVTSAQKNPTAFYLCASSIRVGTGESEQYFGPGTRLTVT.